The 22 T cell receptor beta chains given below trace back to one sample, sequenced in a study of cytomegalovirus exposure and HLA in healthy donors. Use of 60 Vbeta and 13 Jbeta primers characterized the PCR. Only in-frame clones appear in the TCRdb table, and some are missing; sequencing was by immunoSEQ multiplex PCR. Of more than 80,000 clones listed, about four fifths are singletons. What was sequenced was PBMCs. The source is a man over 45 in good health and CMV-seronegative.

J is TRBJ2-2 and V is TRBV7-2; TRBD1 agrees at 7 bases. There are 14 residues in the CDR3. Looked up from germline, CDR1 is SGHTA and CDR2 is FQGNSA. J lost 7 bases, V lost 5 bases, and 7 bases had no gene match. CDR3 sequence: CASSQKGAFGELFF. CDR3 nucleotide sequence: TGTGCCAGCAGCCAAAAGGGGGCCTTCGGGGAGCTGTTTTTT.

This clone was detected only a few times. The rearrangement links TRBV28 to TRBJ1-2; TRBD1 is a possible D gene (5 bases). The length of the CDR3 is 14 residues. Trimming took 6 bases from V and 7 from J, leaving 18 bases between them. Per the germline V gene, CDR1 is MDHEN and CDR2 is SYDVKM. This chain's CDR3 is CASSFAGGAFGYTF. The CDR3 DNA follows: TGTGCCAGCAGCTTCGCTGGAGGGGCATTTGGCTACACCTTC.

This clone was detected only once. This chain links TRBV7-2 with TRBJ1-2, with D maybe TRBD1 (6 bases). This CDR3 has 18 residues. V shed 5 bases and J shed 4 bases, with 26 bases lying between them. From germline, CDR1 is SGHTA and CDR2 FQGNSA. The CDR3 spells CASSTRQGHPRGSYGYTF. The CDR3 DNA reads TGTGCCAGCAGCACCCGCCAGGGACATCCTCGGGGTAGCTATGGCTACACCTTC.

This clone was observed a single time. The rearrangement joins TRBV18 to TRBJ1-3; D is possibly TRBD1 (5 bases). CDR1 and CDR2 (germline): KGHSH, LQKENI. This CDR3 spans 17 amino acids. V lost 3 bases and J lost 4, with 19 bases in between. CDR3 coding DNA: TGTGCCAGCTCACCGACTGGGGGGGATCCCTCCGGAAACACCATATATTTT. Its protein product is CASSPTGGDPSGNTIYF.

The chain has TRBV12-5 and TRBJ1-2, with D perhaps matching TRBD1 (6 bases). V lost 8 bases and J 2 bases, leaving 9 bases between the germline ends. Germline lookup yields CDR1 LGHNT and CDR2 FRNRAP. CDR3 length: 12 residues. The DNA for the CDR3 is TGTGCTAGTTCAGGGGTGAACTATGGCTACACCTTC. Amino acid sequence: CASSGVNYGYTF.

The DNA for the CDR3 is TGCGCCAGCAGCTTACAGGGGGACGGGCTAGAAGCTTTCTTT. This translates into CASSLQGDGLEAFF. V usage is TRBV5-1 and J usage is TRBJ1-1; 8 bases are shared with TRBD1. The CDR3 spans 14 residues. Trimming removed 2 bases from V and 8 bases from J; junction bases left unmatched: 8. Germline V gives CDR1 SGHRS, CDR2 YFSETQ.

This chain uses TRBV7-3 with TRBJ2-3; 9 bases line up with TRBD2. Germline trimming cut 6 bases from V and 4 bases from J; bases unmatched to any gene: 8. Germline CDR1 reads SGHTA; CDR2 reads FQGTGA. This CDR3 has 15 amino acids. Here the CDR3 reads CASSRGGGASDTQYF. The CDR3 DNA reads TGTGCCAGCAGTAGGGGCGGGGGGGCCTCAGATACGCAGTATTTT.

CDR3 nucleotide sequence: TGCAGCGTTAACCCCGGGTGGAACACTGAAGCTTTCTTT. The encoded protein is CSVNPGWNTEAFF. The J gene is TRBJ1-1, the V gene TRBV29-1; D is unresolved. The ends were cut back, 5 bases at V and 1 base at J, with 11 bases in the middle. CDR1 is SQVTM and CDR2 is ANQGSEA in the germline V gene. The CDR3 totals 13 residues.

The chain is built from TRBV6-6 and TRBJ1-1; no clear D. V lost 0 bases and J lost 6, with 11 bases in between. CDR1 MNHNY and CDR2 SVGAGI come from the germline V gene (reference sequence). The CDR3 spans 14 residues. The CDR3 nucleotides are TGTGCCAGCAGTTACTCGACGTCAGGTCCTGAAGCTTTCTTT. This encodes CASSYSTSGPEAFF.

This sequence joins TRBV15 and TRBJ2-1, with D tentatively TRBD2 (5 bases). CDR1 LNHNV and CDR2 YYDKDF come from the germline V gene (reference sequence). This CDR3 contains 16 residues. Trimming took 3 bases from V and 0 from J, leaving 12 bases between them. The CDR3 sequence is CATSSAQRTSYNEQFF. The CDR3 DNA is TGTGCCACCAGCAGCGCACAGCGGACCTCCTACAATGAGCAGTTCTTC.

The chain couples TRBV4-1 to TRBJ1-1; TRBD1 agrees at 7 bases. V lost 4 bases to trimming and J lost 0 bases; unmatched junction nucleotides: 5. From germline, CDR1 is MGHRA and CDR2 YSYEKL. The CDR3 is 15 amino acids. This CDR3 is CASSPGTDMNTEAFF. In DNA form, the CDR3 reads TGCGCCAGCAGCCCCGGGACAGATATGAACACTGAAGCTTTCTTT.

CDR3 amino acids: CASSPREAYNEQFF. The CDR3 coding sequence is TGCGCCAGCAGCCCCCGAGAGGCCTACAATGAGCAGTTCTTC. The gene calls are TRBV4-1 and TRBJ2-1; D not certain. V was shortened by 4 bases and J by 2 bases, with 9 bases between the two germline ends. The CDR3 covers 14 residues. CDR1 is MGHRA, CDR2 YSYEKL, per germline.

The genes are TRBV6-5 and TRBJ1-1, with D possibly TRBD1 on 5 matching bases. This CDR3 is built from 15 residues. The V gene's germline CDR1 is MNHEY and CDR2 SVGAGI. The ends were cut back, 5 bases at V and 4 bases at J, with 17 bases in the middle. The CDR3 coding sequence is TGTGCCAGCAGTCGTCCGACCCGGGACTCCACTGAAGCTTTCTTT. This sequence encodes CASSRPTRDSTEAFF.

The chain links TRBV2 to TRBJ2-2; 10 nucleotides align to TRBD1. The germline gives CDR1 SNHLY, CDR2 FYNNEI. J gave up 5 bases and V 6 bases, and 12 bases lay outside the gene matches. The length of the CDR3 is 17 residues. The CDR3 DNA sequence: TGTGCCAGCAGGTTGACAGGGGGCCTCGGCGGGACCGGGGAGCTGTTTTTT. This translates into CASRLTGGLGGTGELFF.

CDR3 in amino acids: CASSLRGELFF. Written as DNA, the CDR3 is TGTGCCAGCAGTCTCAGGGGGGAGCTGTTTTTT. The chain is built from TRBV2 and TRBJ2-2; D is undetermined. The germline V and J ends were trimmed by 5 bases and 8 bases, with 6 bases remaining between them. CDR1 and CDR2 from the germline V gene are SNHLY and FYNNEI. The CDR3 has 11 amino acids. The variable domain in full, with the rest retrieved from reference TRBV2 and TRBJ2-2, is EPEVTQTPSHQVTQMGQEVILRCVPISNHLYFYWYRQILGQKVEFLVSFYNNEISEKSEIFDDQFSVERPDGSNFTLKIRSTKLEDSAMYFCASSLRGELFFGEGSRLTVL.

The V and J genes are TRBV4-1 and TRBJ2-7; 7 nucleotides match TRBD1. The germline V gene encodes CDR1 MGHRA and CDR2 YSYEKL. This CDR3 has 14 residues. After removal of 7 bases from V and 1 base from J, the junction contained 7 bases not matched to a gene. CDR3 sequence (DNA): TGCGCCAGCAAGGACAGGCCCGATTCCTACGAGCAGTACGTC. Protein product: CASKDRPDSYEQYV.

The gene calls are TRBV13 and TRBJ2-7; 8 bases are shared with TRBD1. The ends lost 3 bases at V and 5 bases at J; junction bases unmatched: 9. From germline, CDR1 is PRHDT and CDR2 FYEKMQ (reference sequence). CDR3 length: 15 residues. CDR3 DNA: TGTGCCAGCAGCTTGGAAGGACAGGGTGGCGACGAGCAGTACTTC. Its protein is CASSLEGQGGDEQYF.

The V and J genes are TRBV19 and TRBJ1-3, with 8 nucleotides matching TRBD1. This CDR3 contains 14 residues. Unmatched junction bases numbered 11, after V lost 8 bases and J lost 8 bases. Germline V gives CDR1 LNHDA, CDR2 SQIVND (reference sequence). DNA of the CDR3: TGTGCCAGTGCAAGGACAGGGATGTTGGACACCATATATTTT. Residues: CASARTGMLDTIYF.

This chain links TRBV19 with TRBJ1-1, with 7 positions matching TRBD1. This CDR3 is built from 16 residues. From germline, CDR1 is LNHDA and CDR2 SQIVND (reference sequence). The J segment lost 0 bases and the V segment lost 9 bases, leaving 13 bases of the junction unmatched. The CDR3 bases are TGTGCCAGCAGAATTCACTCCGGGACAGTGAACACTGAAGCTTTCTTT. This encodes CASRIHSGTVNTEAFF. Full variable domain (remainder filled in from reference TRBV19 and TRBJ1-1): DGGITQSPKYLFRKEGQNVTLSCEQNLNHDAMYWYRQDPGQGLRLIYYSQIVNDFQKGDIAEGYSVSREKKESFPLTVTSAQKNPTAFYLCASRIHSGTVNTEAFFGQGTRLTVV.

This chain uses TRBV29-1 with TRBJ2-3; a possible D gene is TRBD1 (5 bases). The germline V gene encodes CDR1 SQVTM and CDR2 ANQGSEA. This CDR3 comprises 14 residues. The V end was cut by 2 bases, the J end by 2 bases, with 11 bases between. DNA of the CDR3: TGCAGCGTTGAATATGGGGCGATCACAGATACGCAGTATTTT. The encoded protein is CSVEYGAITDTQYF.

This rearrangement joins TRBV7-3 to TRBJ2-7; 7 bases align to TRBD1. CDR3 size: 13 residues. In germline, CDR1 is SGHTA, CDR2 FQGTGA. V shed 8 bases, J shed 5 bases, and the junction held 9 bases outside the gene matches. The CDR3 sequence: CASSPTGTHEQYF. The CDR3 bases are TGTGCCAGCTCCCCGACAGGGACCCACGAGCAGTACTTC.

A single count supports this clone. The chain has TRBV7-9 and TRBJ1-1, with 7 bases identical to TRBD1. The ends lost 5 bases at V and 1 base at J; junction bases unmatched: 4. The CDR3 covers 14 residues. The germline gives CDR1 SEHNR, CDR2 FQNEAQ (reference sequence). The CDR3 region is CASSLGQANTEAFF. The CDR3 DNA sequence: TGTGCCAGCAGCCTCGGACAGGCGAACACTGAAGCTTTCTTT.